This is a list of T cell receptor beta chains from one sample in a study of shared clonotypes between healthy human individuals. TCRdb keeps only in-frame clones here, not all; method: immunoSEQ multiplex PCR. The sample lists about half a million clones; 79% were seen once. The sequencing input was PBMCs. Receptors were obtained from a woman between 35 and 50 years old in good health. Some clones in this sample may be carry-over from other donors' samples. Both conserved end residues are part of each CDR3. The order of the fields is D gene, J gene, V gene, clone size, CDR3 protein, CDR3 DNA. D genes are given only for firm matches. Size values are once, few and many counts, or a class for expanded clones, and some rows have none.

D gene: NA
J gene: TRBJ2-3
V gene: TRBV18
clone size: NA
CDR3 protein: CASSTWDTSSTDTQYF
CDR3 DNA: TGTGCCAGCTCAACTTGGGACACATCTAGTACAGATACGCAGTATTTT

D gene: TRBD1
J gene: TRBJ2-1
V gene: TRBV27
clone size: NA
CDR3 protein: CASSRGGQGSYNEQFF
CDR3 DNA: TGTGCCAGCAGTCGCGGGGGACAGGGTTCCTACAATGAGCAGTTCTTC

D gene: TRBD1
J gene: TRBJ2-5
V gene: TRBV9
clone size: many
CDR3 protein: CASSGHYRGETQYF
CDR3 DNA: TGTGCCAGCAGCGGTCATTACAGGGGTGAGACCCAGTACTTC

D gene: NA
J gene: TRBJ1-2
V gene: TRBV30
clone size: NA
CDR3 protein: CAWSRDYGYTF
CDR3 DNA: TGTGCCTGGTCTCGGGACTATGGCTACACCTTC

D gene: NA
J gene: TRBJ2-7
V gene: TRBV28
clone size: NA
CDR3 protein: CASSLPGKYEQYF
CDR3 DNA: TGTGCCAGCAGTTTACCAGGGAAGTACGAGCAGTACTTC

D gene: TRBD2
J gene: TRBJ2-7
V gene: TRBV18
clone size: NA
CDR3 protein: CASSPVSGIYEQYF
CDR3 DNA: TGTGCCAGCTCACCCGTTAGCGGGATTTACGAGCAGTACTTC

D gene: TRBD2
J gene: TRBJ2-3
V gene: TRBV4-2
clone size: NA
CDR3 protein: CASSPRTSGPTDTQYF
CDR3 DNA: TGTGCCAGCAGCCCACGGACTAGCGGCCCCACAGATACGCAGTATTTT

D gene: NA
J gene: TRBJ2-7
V gene: TRBV28
clone size: once
CDR3 protein: CASSFSGIKDYEQYF
CDR3 DNA: TGTGCCAGCAGTTTCTCAGGGATCAAGGACTACGAGCAGTACTTC

D gene: NA
J gene: TRBJ1-1
V gene: TRBV7-9
clone size: few
CDR3 protein: CASSPRQAGNTEAFF
CDR3 DNA: TGTGCCAGCAGCCCTAGACAGGCGGGGAACACTGAAGCTTTCTTT

D gene: NA
J gene: TRBJ2-7
V gene: TRBV10-2
clone size: NA
CDR3 protein: CASSGQQGYNYEQYF
CDR3 DNA: TGCGCCAGCAGTGGACAACAGGGATACAACTACGAGCAGTACTTC

D gene: TRBD1
J gene: TRBJ1-5
V gene: TRBV28
clone size: NA
CDR3 protein: CASSTGTGVLHQPQHF
CDR3 DNA: TGTGCCAGTTCAACCGGGACAGGGGTCCTCCATCAGCCCCAGCATTTT

D gene: NA
J gene: TRBJ1-1
V gene: TRBV27
clone size: NA
CDR3 protein: CASSLLRNTEAFF
CDR3 DNA: TGTGCCAGCAGTTTGCTCCGGAACACTGAAGCTTTCTTT

D gene: NA
J gene: TRBJ1-5
V gene: TRBV7-9
clone size: few
CDR3 protein: CASSRAFNQPQHF
CDR3 DNA: TGTGCCAGCAGCCGGGCCTTCAATCAGCCCCAGCATTTT